This is a list of T cell receptor beta chains from one sample in a study of cytomegalovirus exposure and HLA in healthy donors. Using immunoSEQ multiplex PCR, the repertoire was profiled, and TCRdb retains in-frame clones only, with some absent. The sample consists of around 140,000 clones, over 75% of them appearing once. Sequencing used PBMCs. These receptors all stem from a male donor in good health and CMV-seronegative. The CDR3 runs from the conserved cysteine through the conserved F or W. D genes are given only for firm matches. For some rows the clone size is stated as once, few or many, or as a class when expanded; others skip it.

TRBJ2-2 - - TRBV6-5 TGTGCCAGCAGTTATGGGAGGACCGGGGAGCTGTTTTTT CASSYGRTGELFF
TRBJ2-7 - once TRBV7-8 TGTGCCAGCAGCTTAGCCGGAGCTTCCTCCTACGAGCAGTACTTC CASSLAGASSYEQYF
TRBJ2-3 TRBD2 - TRBV27 TGTGCCAGCACCTCAACCTCCGTGCGGGAGGCGGTCTGGTCTACGCAGTATTTT CASTSTSVREAVWSTQYF
TRBJ2-3 - once TRBV2 TGTGCCAGCCTGGCGGGACCATTTACAGATACGCAGTATTTT CASLAGPFTDTQYF
TRBJ2-7 TRBD2 few TRBV7-2 TGTGCCAGCAGCTTGTTCCTAGCGGGAGGCAAGGGGGGCGAGCAGTACTTC CASSLFLAGGKGGEQYF
TRBJ2-7 TRBD1 - TRBV19 TGTGCCAGTAGACTACGGGACAGGGAATACGAGCAGTACTTC CASRLRDREYEQYF
TRBJ1-6 - few TRBV27 TGTGCCAGCAGTCCCAGGGTTTCACCCCTCCACTTT CASSPRVSPLHF
TRBJ1-3 - - TRBV30 TGTGCCTGGAGAGAGGGAGACACCATATATTTT CAWREGDTIYF
TRBJ2-7 - - TRBV5-1 TGCGCCAGCAGCTCGTCCAGGGGAGACGAGCAGTACTTC CASSSSRGDEQYF
TRBJ1-4 - - TRBV7-8 TGTGCCAGCAGCGACAGACACAACTCGGGAAAACTGTTTTTT CASSDRHNSGKLFF
TRBJ2-1 TRBD2 - TRBV25-1 TGTGCCAGCAGTCCCCTGGGAGGGTTAGGGAATGAGCAGTTCTTC CASSPLGGLGNEQFF
TRBJ2-1 TRBD1 - TRBV5-8 TGTGCCAGCAGCTTCTATCTGGTTACCTCGGGACAGACCTACAATGAGCAGTTCTTC CASSFYLVTSGQTYNEQFF
TRBJ1-1 - - TRBV29-1 TGCAGCGTTGGGAAGGGGTTGGGCACTGAAGCTTTCTTT CSVGKGLGTEAFF
TRBJ2-7 - - TRBV7-2 TGTGCCAGCAGCCTGGGAGACTACCCCTCCGAGCAGTACTTC CASSLGDYPSEQYF
TRBJ1-1 - - TRBV5-1 TGCGCCAGCAGCCTGGGGGGGGGAGGGGGCACTGAAGCTTTCTTT CASSLGGGGGTEAFF
TRBJ1-1 - - TRBV7-2 TGTGCCAGCAGCTTATACCAGGGATACACTGAAGCTTTCTTT CASSLYQGYTEAFF
TRBJ2-1 TRBD2 many TRBV6-4 TGTGCCAGCAGTGAGACTAGCGGGGGCAATGAGCAGTTCTTC CASSETSGGNEQFF